This TCR beta chain comes out of a study of human T cells and chemical hapten exposure. Germline CDR1 reads DFQATT; CDR2 reads SNEGSKA (reference sequence). CDR3 length: 14 residues. Trimming pared 5 bases from V and 8 bases from J, leaving 21 bases between. Whole blood, unfractionated, served as the material for total RNA extraction. Library preparation tagged each individual cDNA molecule with a unique molecular identifier. Per the authors' pipeline: With a range of about 23,224 to 690,600, the median per sample was 95,638 TCRs. In TCRdb, the reads were re-called with MiXCR into one record per CDR3 protein. These V and J calls rely on TCRdb rather than the paper's analysis. The profile covers around 120,000 distinct CDR3 sequences, with over 7% appearing a single time and 1.4% taken by the ten largest.

The receptor comes from a human donor in good health. Some clones in this sample may be carry-over from other donors' samples. Sequencing input: whole blood. This sequence joins TRBV20-1 and TRBJ1-2, with D unresolved. The CDR3 protein is CSALLEGGFGGYTF. In DNA, the CDR3 is TGCAGTGCTTTACTCGAAGGAGGTTTCGGAGGCTACACCTTC.